One sample yielded the 6 T cell receptor beta chains listed below, sequenced in a study of monozygotic twins with inflammatory bowel disease. TCRdb reanalyzed the 5' RACE reads, giving one entry per CDR3 protein sequence and no DNA. This table lists some 330,000 distinct CDR3 sequences. The specimen sequenced was blood. These receptors originate from a human donor with ulcerative colitis or Crohn's disease, or a healthy co-twin of an affected twin (not recorded which).

The rearrangement joins TRBV13 to TRBJ2-1; with no DNA, the TCRdb D assignment of TRBD2 cannot be verified. The CDR3 runs 15 residues. The germline V gene encodes CDR1 PRHDT and CDR2 FYEKMQ (reference sequence). CDR3: CASRQAASSYNEQFF.

The V gene is TRBV7-2, the J gene TRBJ2-7; the TCRdb D gene call, TRBD2, has no DNA to confirm it. Germline loops: CDR1 SGHTA, CDR2 FQGNSA. This CDR3 has 16 residues. The CDR3 sequence: CATTNYGGVGSYEQYF.

The chain combines TRBV19 with TRBJ2-7; TCRdb selects TRBD1, and the lack of DNA leaves this call unchecked. The CDR3 consists of 15 residues. Germline-derived CDR1 and CDR2 are LNHDA and SQIVND (reference sequence). This CDR3 reads CASSRGVSGGNEQYF.

J is TRBJ2-5 and V is TRBV28. Looked up from germline, CDR1 is MDHEN and CDR2 is SYDVKM. The length of the CDR3 is 13 residues. The CDR3 region is CASRRSSKETQYF.

The chain links TRBV25-1 to TRBJ2-2; TCRdb's D gene call, TRBD2, goes unchecked for lack of DNA. CDR3 length equals 16 residues. Germline V gene lookup returns CDR1 MGHDK and CDR2 SYGVNS. CDR3 amino acids: CASTSGRASGTGELFF. The complete variable domain, with remaining parts taken from reference TRBV25-1 and TRBJ2-2, reads EADIYQTPRYLVIGTGKKITLECSQTMGHDKMYWYQQDPGMELHLIHYSYGVNSTEKGDLSSESTVSRIRTEHFPLTLESARPSHTSQYLCASTSGRASGTGELFFGEGSRLTVL.

This chain connects TRBV28 to TRBJ2-7; as DNA is missing, the TRBD1 call by TCRdb cannot be tested. Germline V CDR1 and CDR2: MDHEN, SYDVKM. This CDR3 has 12 residues. The CDR3 protein is CAILRQGYEQYF.